This is a list of T cell receptor beta chains from one sample in a study of T cell responses to AZD1222 COVID-19 vaccine. Repertoires were generated with immunoSEQ multiplex PCR, while TCRdb's copy carries only in-frame clones and drops some. The repertoire consists of about 130,000 clones, with approximately 90% occurring once and the leading ten covering 20% to 25%. The material was peripheral blood, obtained on day 0 of AZD1222 vaccination. The receptors stem from an adult in good health. Each CDR3 is given with its conserved first and last residue. D genes are given only for firm matches. Rows give clone size only sometimes, using once, few, many, or a class for an expanded clone.

TRBJ2-7 TRBD1 TRBV6-5 NA CASSYRGTGVYEQYF TGTGCCAGCAGTTACAGAGGGACAGGTGTCTACGAGCAGTACTTC
TRBJ1-1 TRBD1 TRBV4-3 NA CASSQGQGYTEAFF TGCGCCAGCAGCCAGGGACAGGGGTATACTGAAGCTTTCTTT
TRBJ1-5 TRBD1 TRBV6-6 NA CASSHPPKATGGLQPQHF TGTGCCAGCAGTCACCCGCCAAAGGCCACAGGGGGCCTTCAGCCCCAGCATTTT
TRBJ2-1 NA TRBV28 NA CASSPRQEQFF TGTGCCAGCAGTCCTCGACAGGAGCAGTTCTTC
TRBJ2-1 NA TRBV19 NA CASTRGRPENEQFF TGTGCCAGTACCCGGGGCCGGCCCGAGAATGAGCAGTTCTTC
TRBJ1-2 NA TRBV6-5 NA CASSYLSGTSYGYTF TGTGCCAGCAGTTACCTTTCCGGGACATCCTATGGCTACACCTTC
TRBJ2-2 NA TRBV9 NA CASSRRQLNTGELFF TGTGCCAGCAGCAGACGACAGCTCAACACCGGGGAGCTGTTTTTT
TRBJ1-1 NA TRBV4-3 NA CASSQDTGENTEAFF TGCGCCAGCAGCCAAGATACGGGGGAGAACACTGAAGCTTTCTTT
TRBJ2-7 NA TRBV6-5 once CASSYSYGLFEQYF TGTGCCAGCAGTTACTCGTACGGACTCTTCGAGCAGTACTTC
TRBJ1-1 NA TRBV28 NA CASSQGDYEAFF TGTGCCAGCAGTCAAGGGGACTATGAAGCTTTCTTT
TRBJ1-1 NA TRBV9 NA CASSGGWGNTEAFF TGTGCCAGCAGCGGCGGGTGGGGGAACACTGAAGCTTTCTTT
TRBJ1-6 TRBD1 TRBV7-2 NA CASSSDRGANSPLHF TGTGCCAGCAGCTCAGACAGGGGTGCGAATTCACCCCTCCACTTT
TRBJ2-7 NA TRBV2 NA CASSLQGFSYEQYF TGTGCCAGCAGCCTCCAGGGGTTCTCCTACGAGCAGTACTTC
TRBJ1-2 TRBD1 TRBV2 few CASSEYSGTAGVSTF TGTGCCAGCAGTGAATACTCCGGGACAGCTGGGGTTTCCACCTTC
TRBJ2-2 NA TRBV14 NA CASSQAGRGRSTGELFF TGTGCCAGCAGCCAAGCGGGTAGGGGCAGGAGCACCGGGGAGCTGTTTTTT
TRBJ2-4 TRBD2 TRBV7-2 NA CASSLGPAGINIQYF TGTGCCAGCAGCTTAGGGCCAGCGGGGATAAACATTCAGTACTTC
TRBJ1-5 NA TRBV6-6 NA CASGEGGQPQHF TGTGCCAGCGGAGAGGGAGGGCAGCCCCAGCATTTT
TRBJ1-4 NA TRBV24-1 NA CATSDRGEEGKLFF TGTGCCACCAGTGATCGGGGCGAGGAAGGGAAACTGTTTTTT
TRBJ1-5 TRBD1 TRBV7-8 NA CASSLIGQGDEPQHF TGTGCCAGCAGCTTAATCGGACAGGGTGATGAGCCCCAGCATTTT
TRBJ1-1 NA TRBV19 NA CASSITGTMNTEAFF TGTGCCAGTAGTATAACCGGGACTATGAACACTGAAGCTTTCTTT
TRBJ1-1 NA TRBV7-8 few CASSQHNTEAFF TGTGCCAGCAGCCAACACAACACTGAAGCTTTCTTT
TRBJ1-1 NA TRBV6-5 NA CASSYSGETNTEAFF TGTGCCAGCAGTTACTCCGGAGAAACTAACACTGAAGCTTTCTTT
TRBJ2-1 NA TRBV7-6 NA CASSLASGGLYNEQFF TGTGCCAGCAGCTTAGCGTCGGGGGGCCTTTACAATGAGCAGTTCTTC
TRBJ1-5 NA TRBV5-6 NA CASSLGNQPQHF TGTGCCAGCAGCTTGGGTAATCAGCCCCAGCATTTT
TRBJ1-2 TRBD1 TRBV28 once CASSYQTGNYGYTF TGTGCCAGCAGTTACCAGACAGGGAACTATGGCTACACCTTC
TRBJ1-2 TRBD1 TRBV7-2 NA CASSFTGGGKDYGYTF TGTGCCAGCAGCTTCACAGGGGGCGGCAAGGACTATGGCTACACCTTC
TRBJ2-7 NA TRBV5-1 NA CASSAQLTYYEQYF TGCGCCAGCAGCGCTCAGTTAACCTACTACGAGCAGTACTTC
TRBJ2-2 NA TRBV5-1 NA CASSLYSGTGELFF TGCGCCAGCAGTTTGTACAGCGGCACCGGGGAGCTGTTTTTT
TRBJ1-2 TRBD1 TRBV7-2 once CASSLLGTGGSGYTF TGTGCCAGCAGCTTATTGGGGACAGGGGGCTCTGGCTACACCTTC
TRBJ2-7 TRBD1 TRBV25-1 NA CASSPPPGTGERYF TGTGCCAGCAGTCCCCCCCCCGGGACAGGGGAACGGTACTTC
TRBJ2-7 TRBD1 TRBV18 NA CASSPGTGSYEQYF TGTGCCAGCTCACCAGGGACAGGGTCCTACGAGCAGTACTTC
TRBJ1-1 NA TRBV4-1 NA CASSPAEGRNTEAFF TGCGCCAGCAGCCCGGCGGAGGGGCGGAACACTGAAGCTTTCTTT
TRBJ2-7 NA TRBV28 few CASRDYEQYF TGTGCCAGCAGAGACTACGAGCAGTACTTC
TRBJ2-1 NA TRBV25-1 once CASSDSPALGEYNEQFF TGTGCCAGCAGTGATTCCCCGGCGCTAGGCGAATACAATGAGCAGTTCTTC
TRBJ1-1 TRBD1 TRBV7-9 NA CASSLGVGQGDTEAFF TGTGCCAGCAGCTTAGGAGTAGGACAGGGAGACACTGAAGCTTTCTTT
TRBJ2-2 NA TRBV5-6 NA CASSLKSSINLGELFF TGTGCCAGCAGCTTGAAGTCTAGCATTAACCTCGGGGAGCTGTTTTTT
TRBJ2-5 TRBD2 TRBV7-6 NA CASSSWTSGGVGETQYF TGTGCCAGCAGCTCATGGACTAGCGGGGGAGTAGGGGAGACCCAGTACTTC
TRBJ1-4 TRBD1 TRBV3-1/TRBV3-2 few CASSRAVGAGGEKLFF TGTGCCAGCAGCCGAGCTGTTGGGGCAGGGGGTGAAAAACTGTTTTTT
TRBJ1-1 NA TRBV2 few CASSEGVLGTEAFF TGTGCCAGCAGTGAGGGTGTACTTGGCACTGAAGCTTTCTTT
TRBJ1-2 TRBD1 TRBV6-5 NA CASKRDSYNYGYTF TGTGCCAGCAAACGGGACAGCTACAACTATGGCTACACCTTC
TRBJ1-5 TRBD1 TRBV4-2 NA CASSPGQGDRQPQHF TGTGCCAGCAGCCCAGGACAGGGTGACCGTCAGCCCCAGCATTTT
TRBJ1-2 NA TRBV5-1 NA CASSLDSLRAPTYGYTF TGCGCCAGCAGCTTGGACTCATTAAGGGCGCCTACCTATGGCTACACCTTC
TRBJ2-3 TRBD1 TRBV7-9 NA CASSLRGQGKVDTQYF TGTGCCAGCAGCTTAAGGGGACAGGGCAAGGTAGATACGCAGTATTTT